The sequence of this TCR beta chain was determined in a study of PD-L1 blockade in urothelial cancer. Study in general: Blood was analyzed 3 weeks (second dose) and 6 weeks after treatment start.

Synthetic analogs of TCR templates were spiked into every PCR. Clones were read by immunoSEQ multiplex PCR, and TCRdb kept only the in-frame ones, dropping some. The sample shows 130,000 or so clones, approximately 84% of them seen only once. The time point denotes: pretreatment peripheral blood. Between 1 and 8 samples, pretreatment and on-treatment, were given by each patient. The sequence derives from a man over 45 with urothelial cancer. The sequenced sample was PBMCs, obtained around atezolizumab (anti-PD-L1) treatment.

This chain's CDR3 is CASSLLDGGYTF. CDR3 DNA sequence: TGTGCCAGCAGTTTACTAGATGGTGGCTACACCTTC. The chain is built from TRBV28 and TRBJ1-2; D remains unclear. The V end was cut by 2 bases, the J end by 7 bases, with 8 bases between. The CDR3 has 12 amino acids. In germline, CDR1 is MDHEN, CDR2 SYDVKM.